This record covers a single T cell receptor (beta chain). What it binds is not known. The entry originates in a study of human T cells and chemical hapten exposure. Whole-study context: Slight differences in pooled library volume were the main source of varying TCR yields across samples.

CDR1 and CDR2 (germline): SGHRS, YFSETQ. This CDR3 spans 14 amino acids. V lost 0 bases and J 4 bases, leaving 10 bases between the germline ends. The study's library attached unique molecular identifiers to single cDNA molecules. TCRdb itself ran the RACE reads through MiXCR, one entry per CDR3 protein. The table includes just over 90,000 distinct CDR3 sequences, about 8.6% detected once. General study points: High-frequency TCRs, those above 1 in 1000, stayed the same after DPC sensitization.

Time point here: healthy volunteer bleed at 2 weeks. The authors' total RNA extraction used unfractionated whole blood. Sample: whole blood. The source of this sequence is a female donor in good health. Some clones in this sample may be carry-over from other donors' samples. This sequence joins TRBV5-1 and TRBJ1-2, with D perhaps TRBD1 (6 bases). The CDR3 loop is CASSLAGQSYGYTF. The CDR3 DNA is TGCGCCAGCAGCTTGGCCGGACAGTCCTATGGCTACACCTTC. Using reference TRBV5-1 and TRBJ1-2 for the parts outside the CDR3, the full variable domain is KAGVTQTPRYLIKTRGQQVTLSCSPISGHRSVSWYQQTPGQGLQFLFEYFSETQRNKGNFPGRFSGRQFSNSRSEMNVSTLELGDSALYLCASSLAGQSYGYTFGSGTRLTVV.